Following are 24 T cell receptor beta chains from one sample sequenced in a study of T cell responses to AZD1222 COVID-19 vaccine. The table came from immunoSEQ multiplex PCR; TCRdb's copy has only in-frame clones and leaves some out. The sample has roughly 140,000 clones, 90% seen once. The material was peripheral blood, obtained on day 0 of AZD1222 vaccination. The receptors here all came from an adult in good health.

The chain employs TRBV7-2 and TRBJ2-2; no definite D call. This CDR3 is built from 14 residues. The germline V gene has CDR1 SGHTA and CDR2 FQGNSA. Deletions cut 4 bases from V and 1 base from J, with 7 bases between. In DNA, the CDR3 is TGTGCCAGCAGCTCCGTCCAGAACACCGGGGAGCTGTTTTTT. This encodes CASSSVQNTGELFF.

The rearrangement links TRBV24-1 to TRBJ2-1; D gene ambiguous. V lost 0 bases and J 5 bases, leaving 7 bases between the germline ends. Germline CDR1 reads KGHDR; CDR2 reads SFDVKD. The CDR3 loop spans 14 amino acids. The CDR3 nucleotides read TGTGCCACCAGTGATTTGAATTTAAACAATGAGCAGTTCTTC. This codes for CATSDLNLNNEQFF.

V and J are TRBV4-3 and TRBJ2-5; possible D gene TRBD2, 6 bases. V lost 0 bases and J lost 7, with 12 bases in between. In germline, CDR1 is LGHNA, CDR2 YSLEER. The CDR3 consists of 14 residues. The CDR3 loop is CASSQEVVGRTQYF. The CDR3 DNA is TGCGCCAGCAGCCAAGAGGTAGTCGGGAGGACCCAGTACTTC.

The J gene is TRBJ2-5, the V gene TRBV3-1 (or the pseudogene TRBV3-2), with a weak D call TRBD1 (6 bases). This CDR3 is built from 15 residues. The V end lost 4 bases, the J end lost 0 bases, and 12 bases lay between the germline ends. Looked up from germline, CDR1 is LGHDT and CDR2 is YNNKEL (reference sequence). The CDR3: CASSLIQGYQETQYF. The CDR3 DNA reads TGTGCCAGCAGCCTGATACAGGGTTACCAAGAGACCCAGTACTTC.

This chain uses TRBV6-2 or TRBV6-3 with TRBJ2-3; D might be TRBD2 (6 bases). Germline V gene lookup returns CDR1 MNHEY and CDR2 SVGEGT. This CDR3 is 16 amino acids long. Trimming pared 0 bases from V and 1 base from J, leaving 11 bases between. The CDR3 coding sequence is TGTGCCAGCAGTTACTCGAAGGGGACTGGCACAGATACGCAGTATTTT. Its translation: CASSYSKGTGTDTQYF.

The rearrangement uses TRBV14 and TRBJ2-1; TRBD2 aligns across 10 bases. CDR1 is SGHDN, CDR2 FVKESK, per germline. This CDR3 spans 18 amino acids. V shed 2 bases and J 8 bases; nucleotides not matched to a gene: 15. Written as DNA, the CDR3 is TGTGCCAGCAGCCAACCTCATCTGCTAGCGGGAGTCGCGGATGAGCAGTTCTTC. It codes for CASSQPHLLAGVADEQFF.

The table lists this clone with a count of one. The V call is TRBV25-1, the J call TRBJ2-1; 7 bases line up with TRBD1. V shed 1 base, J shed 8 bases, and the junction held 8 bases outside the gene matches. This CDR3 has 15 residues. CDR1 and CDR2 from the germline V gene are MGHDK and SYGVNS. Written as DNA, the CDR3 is TGTGCCAGCAGTGAATCCGGGACAGTTAGCGATGAGCAGTTCTTC. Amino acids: CASSESGTVSDEQFF.

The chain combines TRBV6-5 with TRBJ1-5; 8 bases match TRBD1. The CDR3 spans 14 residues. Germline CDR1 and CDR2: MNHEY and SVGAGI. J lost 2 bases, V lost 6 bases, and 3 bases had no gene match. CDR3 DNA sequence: TGTGCCAGCAGGATGACAGGGGGCAATCAGCCCCAGCATTTT. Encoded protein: CASRMTGGNQPQHF.

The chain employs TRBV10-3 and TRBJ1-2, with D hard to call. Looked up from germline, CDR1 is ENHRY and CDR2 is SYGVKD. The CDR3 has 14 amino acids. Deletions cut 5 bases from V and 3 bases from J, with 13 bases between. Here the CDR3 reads CAISTAVLDYGYTF. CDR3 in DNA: TGTGCCATCAGTACGGCAGTTCTAGACTATGGCTACACCTTC.

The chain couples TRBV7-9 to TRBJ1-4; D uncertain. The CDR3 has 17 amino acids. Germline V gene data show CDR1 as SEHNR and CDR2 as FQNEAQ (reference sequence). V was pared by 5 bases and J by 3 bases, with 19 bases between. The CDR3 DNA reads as TGTGCCAGCAGCCAGATGAGGTGGGGTACGGCTAATGAAAAACTGTTTTTT. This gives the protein CASSQMRWGTANEKLFF.

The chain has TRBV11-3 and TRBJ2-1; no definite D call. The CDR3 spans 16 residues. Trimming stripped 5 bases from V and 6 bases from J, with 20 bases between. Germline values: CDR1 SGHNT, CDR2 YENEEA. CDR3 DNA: TGTGCCAGCAGCGAGAATCGGATGACCGGTTTCAATGAGCAGTTCTTC. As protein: CASSENRMTGFNEQFF.

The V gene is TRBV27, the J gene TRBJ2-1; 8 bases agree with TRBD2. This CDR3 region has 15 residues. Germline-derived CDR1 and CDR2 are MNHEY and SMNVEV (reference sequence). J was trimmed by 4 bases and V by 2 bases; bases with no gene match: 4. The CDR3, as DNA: TGTGCCAGCAGTTTAGAAGGCGGGAGGTACAATGAGCAGTTCTTC. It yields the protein CASSLEGGRYNEQFF.

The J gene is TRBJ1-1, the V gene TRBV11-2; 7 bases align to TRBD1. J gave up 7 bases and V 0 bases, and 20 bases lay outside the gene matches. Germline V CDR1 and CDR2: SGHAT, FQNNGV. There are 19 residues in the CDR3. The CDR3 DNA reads TGTGCCAGCAGCTTAGACAGGGGGGAGAAACGGAAAACTACGGGTGAAGCTTTCTTT. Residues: CASSLDRGEKRKTTGEAFF.

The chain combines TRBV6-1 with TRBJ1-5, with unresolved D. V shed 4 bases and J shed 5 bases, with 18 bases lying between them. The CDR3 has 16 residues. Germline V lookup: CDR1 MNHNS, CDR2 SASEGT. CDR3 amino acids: CASSGPRAPGHQPQHF. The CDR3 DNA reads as TGTGCCAGCAGTGGACCCCGGGCCCCCGGCCATCAGCCCCAGCATTTT.

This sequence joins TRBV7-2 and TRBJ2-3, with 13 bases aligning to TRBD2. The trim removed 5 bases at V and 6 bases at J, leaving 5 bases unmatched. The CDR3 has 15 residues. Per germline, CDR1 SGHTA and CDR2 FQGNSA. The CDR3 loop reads CASSLGLAGEDTQYF. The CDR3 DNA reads TGTGCCAGCAGCCTCGGACTAGCGGGAGAGGATACGCAGTATTTT.

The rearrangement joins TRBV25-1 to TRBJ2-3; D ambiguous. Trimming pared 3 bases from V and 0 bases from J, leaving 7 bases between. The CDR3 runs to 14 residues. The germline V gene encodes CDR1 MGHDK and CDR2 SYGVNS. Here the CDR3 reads CASSEFVSTDTQYF. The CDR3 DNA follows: TGTGCCAGCAGTGAGTTTGTCAGCACAGATACGCAGTATTTT.

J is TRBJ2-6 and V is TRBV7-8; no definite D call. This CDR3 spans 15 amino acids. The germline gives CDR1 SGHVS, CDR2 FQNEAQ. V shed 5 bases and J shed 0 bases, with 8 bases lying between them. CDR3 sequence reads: CASSLAPSGANVLTF. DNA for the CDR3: TGTGCCAGCAGCCTCGCCCCCTCTGGGGCCAACGTCCTGACTTTC.

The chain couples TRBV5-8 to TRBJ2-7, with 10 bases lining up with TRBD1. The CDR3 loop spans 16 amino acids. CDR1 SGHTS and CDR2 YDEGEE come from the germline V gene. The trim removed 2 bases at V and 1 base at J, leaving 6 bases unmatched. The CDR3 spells CASSFWTGGASYEQYF. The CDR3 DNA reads TGTGCCAGCAGCTTTTGGACAGGGGGTGCATCCTACGAGCAGTACTTC. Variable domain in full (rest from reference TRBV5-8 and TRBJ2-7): EAGVTQSPTHLIKTRGQQATLRCSPISGHTSVYWYQQALGLGLQFLLWYDEGEERNRGNFPPRFSGRQFPNYSSELNVNALELEDSALYLCASSFWTGGASYEQYFGPGTRLTVT.

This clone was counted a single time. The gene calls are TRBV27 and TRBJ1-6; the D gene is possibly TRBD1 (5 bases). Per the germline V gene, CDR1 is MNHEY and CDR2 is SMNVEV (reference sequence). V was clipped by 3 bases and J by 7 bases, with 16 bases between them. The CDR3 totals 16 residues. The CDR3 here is CASSFRQLTNNSPLHF. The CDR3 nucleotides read TGTGCCAGCAGTTTTCGACAGTTAACGAACAATTCACCCCTCCACTTT.

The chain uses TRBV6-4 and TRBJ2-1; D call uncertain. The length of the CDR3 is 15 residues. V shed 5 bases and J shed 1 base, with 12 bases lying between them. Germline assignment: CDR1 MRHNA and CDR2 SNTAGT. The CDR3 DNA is TGTGCCAGCAGTCTCAATCTGGGTTCCTACAATGAGCAGTTCTTC. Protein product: CASSLNLGSYNEQFF.

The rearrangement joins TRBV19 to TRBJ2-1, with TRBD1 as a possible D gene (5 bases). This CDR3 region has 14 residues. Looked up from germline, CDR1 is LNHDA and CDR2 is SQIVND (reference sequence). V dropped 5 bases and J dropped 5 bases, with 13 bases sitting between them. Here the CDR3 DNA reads TGTGCCAGTAGTTGGGGCAGTAGAGACAATGAGCAGTTCTTC. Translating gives CASSWGSRDNEQFF.

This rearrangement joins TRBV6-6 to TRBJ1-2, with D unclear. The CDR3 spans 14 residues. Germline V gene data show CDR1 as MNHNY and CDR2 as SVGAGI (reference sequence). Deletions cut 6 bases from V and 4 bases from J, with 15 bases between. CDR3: CASSAYGEAYGYTF. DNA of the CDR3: TGTGCCAGCAGCGCCTACGGGGAGGCCTATGGCTACACCTTC.

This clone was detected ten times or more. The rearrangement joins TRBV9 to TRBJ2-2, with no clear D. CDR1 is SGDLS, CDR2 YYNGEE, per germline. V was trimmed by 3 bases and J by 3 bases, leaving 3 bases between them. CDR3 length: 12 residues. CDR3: CASSDDTGELFF. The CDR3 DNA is TGTGCCAGCAGCGACGACACCGGGGAGCTGTTTTTT.

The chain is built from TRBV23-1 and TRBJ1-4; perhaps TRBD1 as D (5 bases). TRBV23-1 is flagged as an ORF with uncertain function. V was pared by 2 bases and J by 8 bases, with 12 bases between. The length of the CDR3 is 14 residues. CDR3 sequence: CASSQTSGREKLFF. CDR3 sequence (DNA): TGCGCCAGCAGTCAAACGTCGGGGCGAGAAAAACTGTTTTTT.